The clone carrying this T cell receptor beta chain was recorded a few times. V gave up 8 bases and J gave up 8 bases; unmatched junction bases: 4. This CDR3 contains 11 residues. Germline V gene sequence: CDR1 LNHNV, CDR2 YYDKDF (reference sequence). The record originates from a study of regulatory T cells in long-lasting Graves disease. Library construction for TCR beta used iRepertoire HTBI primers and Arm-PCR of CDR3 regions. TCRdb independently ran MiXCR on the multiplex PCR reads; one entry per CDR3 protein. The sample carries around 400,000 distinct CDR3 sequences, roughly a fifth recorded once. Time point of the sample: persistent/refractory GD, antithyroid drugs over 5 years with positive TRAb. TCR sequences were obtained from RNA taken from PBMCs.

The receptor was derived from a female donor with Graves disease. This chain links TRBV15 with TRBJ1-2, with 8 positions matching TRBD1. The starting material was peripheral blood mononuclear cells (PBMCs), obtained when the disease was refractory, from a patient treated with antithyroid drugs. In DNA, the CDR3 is TGTGCCACCGGACAGGGTGAGGGCTACACCTTC. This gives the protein CATGQGEGYTF. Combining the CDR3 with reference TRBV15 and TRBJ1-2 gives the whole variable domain DAMVIQNPRYQVTQFGKPVTLSCSQTLNHNVMYWYQQKSSQAPKLLFHYYDKDFNNEADTPDNFQSRRPNTSFCFLDIRSPGLGDTAMYLCATGQGEGYTFGSGTRLTVV.